This entry concerns a single T cell receptor (beta chain). This clonotype appeared many times. Its recognized antigen is unknown. Within one base of it there is no much larger clone, and no base qualities were kept. The data derive from a study of T cells in Graves' hyperthyroidism and ophthalmopathy (dated by TCRdb to the late 2010s). Concerning the study at large: Peripheral blood samples were taken at initial diagnosis, before any treatment was given. The 95 to 100 discovery patients were divided at random into training and test sets in a 7:3 ratio. After sampling, hyperthyroidism patients received methimazole starting at 30 mg daily, and ophthalmopathy patients received high-dose intravenous methylprednisolone. Whether ophthalmopathy could be predicted prospectively was tested in an independent validation cohort made up of approximately 19 hyperthyroidism patients plus 17 patients who later progressed to ophthalmopathy. In addition, the study compared T-cell repertoires in thyroid tissue and in blood from about 6 Graves' hyperthyroidism patients. TCR Vbeta CDR3 sequencing of approximately 140 peripheral blood samples (roughly 41 ophthalmopathy, 75 hyperthyroidism and around 17 progressor patients) is reported in the paper. To identify TCR V-J signatures that set the groups apart, the researchers used a discovery cohort of 100 patients, made up of 43 with Graves' ophthalmopathy and some 58 with stable Graves' hyperthyroidism. Broad study findings and their caveats: Ophthalmopathy was separated from stable hyperthyroidism by a 13 V-J signature model, with roughly 88% sensitivity and about 81% specificity obtained in cross-validation and 80%/75% obtained in testing. No statistical method was used to set the sample size in advance, and investigators knew the group allocation. Most expanded thyroid clonotypes (frequency above 0.001) were also detected in blood, a finding suggesting that blood repertoires may reflect thyroid immune responses. In validation, the model predicted progression to ophthalmopathy with over 65% sensitivity and 72% to 85% specificity, a median of roughly seven months before onset.

The TCR beta CDR3 regions were amplified from the RNA transcripts. A first-round RT-PCR of the TCR CDR3 used the HTBI primer set with the Qiagen OneStep RT-PCR kit. Libraries were constructed in a second round of multiplex PCR, after which size selection and purification were performed. Libraries were sequenced paired-end with 100 bp reads on an Illumina HiSeq2000. The original methods were these. SOAPnuke was used to process the raw data, removing reads that contained adapters or uncalled bases, had a mean Phred below 15, or lacked an exact match to the constant primer or identifier. COPE v1.2.5 was used to merge the high-quality paired reads, and each unique nucleotide sequence was defined as a clonotype. MiTCR v1.1 was used to align the clonotypes against IMGT TRBV, TRBD and TRBJ reference segments. The analysis included only V-J combinations with a frequency above 0.0001, which together covered around 99% of the repertoires. A TCS score was defined as the ratio between F50 (clonal expansion) and ExV (chaos), using BLOSUM62-based TCRdist between CDR3 peptides within each V-J. Welch's t-statistics and random forest reduced approximately 520 V-J features to roughly 13, which were used in a naive Bayes classifier (R e1071). TCRdb took the public reads, trimmed them with fastp at Q25, ran MiXCR for clone calling and kept in-frame beta chains. When rows share a CDR3 protein, they turn into one entry using the most common DNA and genes. For this entry, the V and J calls and clone size follow TCRdb and not the study's own pipeline. The sample table shows fewer than 650,000 distinct CDR3 sequences, and roughly 13% are seen once. The top ten clones comprise roughly 5.5% of the sample.

The CDR3 runs 15 amino acids, cysteine and phenylalanine included. The kept DNA is CDR3 alone, 45 bases in frame from the first base. Based on the germline V gene (reference sequence), the CDR1 and CDR2 sequences are LGHDT and YNNKEL. V trim: 1 base; J trim: 5 bases; unmatched bases: 2. Hyperthyroidism patients were newly diagnosed, with disease duration under 2 months, and aged 18 to 65 years. Exclusion was applied to patients with uncontrolled infections, other autoimmune diseases, pregnancy or lactation. Diagnoses were established on the basis of clinical symptoms, serum thyroxine and TRAb, thyroid ultrasound, and orbital computed tomography. Blood from progressor patients was collected at the time of first diagnosis with hyperthyroidism, before any ophthalmopathy symptoms had appeared. PBMCs were isolated from 7.5 to 10 ml of fresh peripheral blood by Ficoll-Paque density gradient centrifugation. Progressor patients were defined as those initially diagnosed with Graves' hyperthyroidism in whom ophthalmopathy developed during follow-up. Total RNA was extracted with Trizol reagent, and quality was checked on an Agilent 2100 Bioanalyzer.

The receptor was isolated from a woman under 40 with Graves' hyperthyroidism that later progressed to Graves' ophthalmopathy. What was sequenced was blood. The receptor chain draws on TRBV3-1 and TRBJ2-5, with 12 bases matching TRBD2. For the CDR3, the sequence is CASSQVTSGGETQYF. The DNA sequence is as follows: TGTGCCAGCAGCCAAGTTACTAGCGGGGGGGAGACCCAGTACTTC.